The rows below give T cell receptor beta chains drawn from one sample of a study of blood T cell repertoires in COVID-19. Measured with immunoSEQ multiplex PCR; TCRdb has only the in-frame clones, and not every one. This sample has approximately 40,000 clones; 80% to 90% occur once, and the top ten carry roughly an eighth. Source material: peripheral blood. These receptors were collected from a human donor in a cohort sampled during active COVID-19. CDR3s include the opening cysteine and the closing phenylalanine or tryptophan.

V gene: TRBV5-5
CDR3 protein: CASSLDTETQYF

V gene: TRBV2
CDR3 protein: CASRGFQGVYEQYF

V gene: TRBV6-6
CDR3 protein: CASSGRGGTGELFF

V gene: TRBV29-1
CDR3 protein: CSGGGYQGFNTEAFF

V gene: TRBV7-9
CDR3 protein: CASSPYDRDIGETQYF

V gene: TRBV7-2
CDR3 protein: CASSLAGRGVKDTQYF

V gene: TRBV20-1
CDR3 protein: CSASAPGLQRREQFF

V gene: TRBV5-1
CDR3 protein: CASTPTGNQETQYF

V gene: TRBV5-6
CDR3 protein: CASSSRRTLTREQYF

V gene: TRBV28
CDR3 protein: CASSSIGTGTIYEQYF

V gene: TRBV6-1
CDR3 protein: CASSEMGTGVGETQYF

V gene: TRBV6-1
CDR3 protein: CASSEAGGYGYTF

V gene: TRBV2
CDR3 protein: CASSEGLAVRTQYF

V gene: TRBV4-1
CDR3 protein: CASSQKGAGYEQYF

V gene: TRBV9
CDR3 protein: CASSPWGGHGADGYTF

V gene: TRBV6-6
CDR3 protein: CASSYGDRGQETQYF

V gene: TRBV5-1
CDR3 protein: CASSQGQGSHADTQYF

V gene: TRBV5-5
CDR3 protein: CASSFDRGSSGELFF

V gene: TRBV19
CDR3 protein: CASSMGMADTQYF

V gene: TRBV27
CDR3 protein: CASSRRREAYNEQFF

V gene: TRBV7-9
CDR3 protein: CASSLGESTGELFF

V gene: TRBV18
CDR3 protein: CASSLDRNQPQHF

V gene: TRBV7-6
CDR3 protein: CASSLTQGINNSPLHF

V gene: TRBV5-1
CDR3 protein: CASSPGTGLADTQYF

V gene: TRBV18
CDR3 protein: CASSPLSRTGGNNSPLHF

V gene: TRBV18
CDR3 protein: CASSPPGQGANTGELFF

V gene: TRBV11-2
CDR3 protein: CASSLKQGLITYEQYF

V gene: TRBV2
CDR3 protein: CASEGGNTQYF

V gene: TRBV13
CDR3 protein: CASSSYSYNEQFF

V gene: TRBV2
CDR3 protein: CASKQQGATNEKLFF

V gene: TRBV3-1/TRBV3-2
CDR3 protein: CASSPPRSGAETQYF

V gene: TRBV2
CDR3 protein: CASGAPGGTEAFF

V gene: TRBV2
CDR3 protein: CASNGQGSSGNTIYF

V gene: TRBV5-1
CDR3 protein: CASSPELVAGGELFF

V gene: TRBV6-5
CDR3 protein: CASSTSQGLGSPLHF

V gene: TRBV10-3
CDR3 protein: CAIRDRSSYEQYF

V gene: TRBV5-1
CDR3 protein: CASSLRPPTDTQYF

V gene: TRBV5-6
CDR3 protein: CASSLGDRGRSHGYTF

V gene: TRBV7-2
CDR3 protein: CASSLSGGAYETQYF

V gene: TRBV3-1/TRBV3-2
CDR3 protein: CASSQDWGGLSEQYF